The rows below give T cell receptor beta chains drawn from one sample of a study of shared clonotypes between healthy human individuals. Some clones are missing from TCRdb's copy, which holds only in-frame ones; the method was immunoSEQ multiplex PCR. The table records 1,100,000 or so clones, around 78% of them present only once. The sample was memory CD4+ T cells from PBMCs. The receptors shown here come from a man aged 18 to 29 in good health. Some clones in this sample may be carry-over from other donors' samples. CDR3s include the opening cysteine and the closing phenylalanine or tryptophan. D genes are given only for firm matches. Part of the rows lack a size; the others show once, few, many or a class for expanded clones.

CDR3nt: TGTGCCAGCAGCCTTATAACCGAGCAGTACTTC
CDR3aa: CASSLITEQYF
d_gene: .
abundance: .
j_gene: TRBJ2-7
v_gene: TRBV7-9

CDR3nt: TGTGCCAGCAGTCCTCGGGACTTCTACAATGAGCAGTTCTTC
CDR3aa: CASSPRDFYNEQFF
d_gene: .
abundance: .
j_gene: TRBJ2-1
v_gene: TRBV6-5

CDR3nt: TGTGCCATCAGTGACACGGCAAACACCGGGGAGCTGTTTTTT
CDR3aa: CAISDTANTGELFF
d_gene: .
abundance: .
j_gene: TRBJ2-2
v_gene: TRBV10-3

CDR3nt: TGTGCCAGCAGGGGACTAGCGGGGAACACCGGGGAGCTGTTTTTT
CDR3aa: CASRGLAGNTGELFF
d_gene: TRBD2
abundance: .
j_gene: TRBJ2-2
v_gene: TRBV7-8

CDR3nt: TGCAGCGGACGGGGGGGACTAGCGAGGGCTGAGCAGTTCTTC
CDR3aa: CSGRGGLARAEQFF
d_gene: TRBD2
abundance: .
j_gene: TRBJ2-1
v_gene: TRBV29-1

CDR3nt: TGTGCCTGGGATCGGACAGGGACCACCGGGGAGCTGTTTTTT
CDR3aa: CAWDRTGTTGELFF
d_gene: TRBD1
abundance: .
j_gene: TRBJ2-2
v_gene: TRBV30

CDR3nt: TGTGCCAGCACCCCTAAGGGGGGTGGGGCCAACGTCCTGACTTTC
CDR3aa: CASTPKGGGANVLTF
d_gene: .
abundance: .
j_gene: TRBJ2-6
v_gene: TRBV19

CDR3nt: TGTGCCAGCAGTTTAGGTCTAGCGGGAACCTACGAGCAGTACTTC
CDR3aa: CASSLGLAGTYEQYF
d_gene: TRBD2
abundance: .
j_gene: TRBJ2-7
v_gene: TRBV28

CDR3nt: TGTGCCAGCAGCCTCCAGGGAGGACAGGGGACCTACGAGCAGTACTTC
CDR3aa: CASSLQGGQGTYEQYF
d_gene: TRBD1
abundance: .
j_gene: TRBJ2-7
v_gene: TRBV2

CDR3nt: TGTGCCAGCAGCTCCGGGACCCCCTCTGGAAACACCATATATTTT
CDR3aa: CASSSGTPSGNTIYF
d_gene: .
abundance: few
j_gene: TRBJ1-3
v_gene: TRBV11-2

CDR3nt: TGTGCCAGCAGCTACGTCCTGAATGAGCAGTTCTTC
CDR3aa: CASSYVLNEQFF
d_gene: .
abundance: few
j_gene: TRBJ2-1
v_gene: TRBV2

CDR3nt: TGTGCCAGCAGTATGTCCTATGGGGCCGGGGAGCTGTTTTTT
CDR3aa: CASSMSYGAGELFF
d_gene: .
abundance: .
j_gene: TRBJ2-2
v_gene: TRBV27

CDR3nt: TGCGCCAGCAGCTCGGACCCCACGGGGACCATATATTTT
CDR3aa: CASSSDPTGTIYF
d_gene: .
abundance: .
j_gene: TRBJ1-3
v_gene: TRBV5-1

CDR3nt: TGCGCCAGCAGCCAAGTCAGCGGGGCGAACACCGGGGAGCTGTTTTTT
CDR3aa: CASSQVSGANTGELFF
d_gene: TRBD2
abundance: .
j_gene: TRBJ2-2
v_gene: TRBV4-3

CDR3nt: TGCGCCAGCAGCTTGGTCAGGGGGGTCACAGATACGCAGTATTTT
CDR3aa: CASSLVRGVTDTQYF
d_gene: .
abundance: .
j_gene: TRBJ2-3
v_gene: TRBV5-1

CDR3nt: TGTGCCAGCAGCTTGAGTGGGGCGTACGAGCAGTACTTC
CDR3aa: CASSLSGAYEQYF
d_gene: .
abundance: few
j_gene: TRBJ2-7
v_gene: TRBV5-4

CDR3nt: TGTGCCAGCAGCCAGGGCGGGACAGGGAGGGGTCAGCCCCAGCATTTT
CDR3aa: CASSQGGTGRGQPQHF
d_gene: TRBD1
abundance: .
j_gene: TRBJ1-5
v_gene: TRBV6-6

CDR3nt: TGTGCCAGTTTGGGGAATGAGCAGTTCTTC
CDR3aa: CASLGNEQFF
d_gene: .
abundance: .
j_gene: TRBJ2-1
v_gene: TRBV19

CDR3nt: TGCGCCAGCAGCCGATCCGAAATGAACACTGAAGCTTTCTTT
CDR3aa: CASSRSEMNTEAFF
d_gene: .
abundance: .
j_gene: TRBJ1-1
v_gene: TRBV5-1

CDR3nt: TGTGCCAGCAGCAACGGACAGGGTCTAACTGAAGCTTTCTTT
CDR3aa: CASSNGQGLTEAFF
d_gene: TRBD1
abundance: .
j_gene: TRBJ1-1
v_gene: TRBV9

CDR3nt: TGTGCCAGCAGCGCCCTATCCACACTCATTACGAGGGAGCAGTACTTC
CDR3aa: CASSALSTLITREQYF
d_gene: .
abundance: few
j_gene: TRBJ2-7
v_gene: TRBV9

CDR3nt: TGTGCCAGCAGGGAGGACAGTTCGTCCTACGAGCAGTACTTC
CDR3aa: CASREDSSSYEQYF
d_gene: .
abundance: .
j_gene: TRBJ2-7
v_gene: TRBV6-1

CDR3nt: TGTGCCAGCAGCGTAGACCATGTGGGGATTCAGTACTTC
CDR3aa: CASSVDHVGIQYF
d_gene: .
abundance: .
j_gene: TRBJ2-4
v_gene: TRBV9

CDR3nt: TGTGCCAGCAGTGGCGGACAGGGTCCTCAGCCCCAGCATTTT
CDR3aa: CASSGGQGPQPQHF
d_gene: TRBD1
abundance: .
j_gene: TRBJ1-5
v_gene: TRBV6-6